The rows below give T cell receptor beta chains drawn from one sample of a study of shared clonotypes between healthy human individuals. The assay was immunoSEQ multiplex PCR, and TCRdb's table has in-frame clones only and misses some. The sample records 450,000 to 500,000 clones, over 65% being singletons. The source material was PBMCs. These receptors all stem from a woman aged 40 to 49 in good health. Some clones in this sample may be carry-over from other donors' samples. Both conserved end residues are part of each CDR3. The order of the fields is J gene, V gene, D gene, clone size, CDR3 protein, CDR3 DNA. D genes are given only for firm matches. Clone size is given for some rows only: seen once, a few or many times, or a class if the clone is expanded.

TRBJ2-7,TRBV18,NA,few,CASSLQGEGYEQYF,TGTGCCAGCTCTCTGCAGGGGGAGGGATACGAGCAGTACTTC
TRBJ1-5,TRBV28,TRBD1,few,CASSDRGNQPQHF,TGTGCCAGCAGTGACAGGGGCAATCAGCCCCAGCATTTT
TRBJ2-5,TRBV10-3,TRBD1,NA,CAISVTLGRTGEETQYF,TGTGCCATCAGTGTCACCCTCGGACGTACAGGGGAGGAGACCCAGTACTTC
TRBJ2-5,TRBV7-2,NA,NA,CASRTTGSSGETQYF,TGTGCCAGCAGGACAACAGGGTCCTCCGGGGAGACCCAGTACTTC
TRBJ1-1,TRBV7-9,NA,many,CASSSIRIEAFF,TGTGCCAGCAGCTCCATCAGAATTGAAGCTTTCTTT
TRBJ2-1,TRBV13,TRBD2,NA,CASSLSGGPYNEQFF,TGTGCCAGCAGCTTATCGGGAGGGCCTTACAATGAGCAGTTCTTC
TRBJ2-7,TRBV7-2,TRBD1,NA,CASSITGTGTYEQYF,TGTGCCAGCAGCATTACCGGGACAGGGACATACGAGCAGTACTTC
TRBJ2-1,TRBV10-2,TRBD2,NA,CASSEFRTSGSSHEQFF,TGCGCCAGCAGTGAGTTTCGGACTAGCGGGAGCTCCCATGAGCAGTTCTTC
TRBJ1-1,TRBV19,NA,few,CASSTTMNTEAFF,TGTGCCAGTAGTACGACTATGAACACTGAAGCTTTCTTT
TRBJ2-3,TRBV7-9,NA,NA,CASSLFPKEDTQYF,TGTGCCAGCAGCTTGTTTCCCAAGGAGGATACGCAGTATTTT
TRBJ1-1,TRBV20-1,NA,NA,CSASGWSFF,TGCAGTGCCTCAGGGTGGTCTTTCTTT
TRBJ2-2,TRBV7-3,NA,many,CASSQRASRNTGELFF,TGTGCCAGCAGCCAGAGGGCTAGCCGGAACACCGGGGAGCTGTTTTTT
TRBJ2-3,TRBV5-1,NA,NA,CASSLGGKYTDTQYF,TGCGCCAGCAGCTTGGGCGGAAAATACACAGATACGCAGTATTTT
TRBJ1-1,TRBV5-1,NA,NA,CASSLGDGPEAFF,TGCGCCAGCAGCTTGGGGGACGGCCCTGAAGCTTTCTTT
TRBJ2-2,TRBV15,NA,NA,CATSRERTGELFF,TGTGCCACCAGCAGAGAGAGGACCGGGGAGCTGTTTTTT
TRBJ1-2,TRBV28,TRBD1,few,CASSWTGGVYGYTF,TGTGCCAGCAGTTGGACAGGGGGCGTCTATGGCTACACCTTC
TRBJ2-7,TRBV6-1,NA,NA,CASSVGKTASYEQYF,TGTGCCAGCAGTGTCGGAAAGACAGCCTCCTACGAGCAGTACTTC
TRBJ1-2,TRBV28,TRBD1,NA,CASRAITGVGYGYTF,TGTGCCAGCAGAGCCATAACAGGGGTGGGCTATGGCTACACCTTC
TRBJ2-7,TRBV5-6,TRBD1,NA,CASSPRKQGSSYEQYF,TGTGCCAGCAGCCCTCGGAAACAGGGGAGCTCCTACGAGCAGTACTTC
TRBJ2-7,TRBV28,TRBD2,NA,CASSLFPTSGRRYEQYF,TGTGCCAGCAGTTTATTCCCCACTAGCGGGAGGAGGTACGAGCAGTACTTC
TRBJ2-7,TRBV14,NA,NA,CASSKRQLVFFYEQYF,TGTGCCAGCAGTAAACGGCAGCTAGTTTTTTTCTACGAGCAGTACTTC
TRBJ2-6,TRBV7-9,NA,few,CASSLSRGSVAGANVLTF,TGTGCCAGCAGCTTAAGTCGGGGATCCGTTGCTGGGGCCAACGTCCTGACTTTC
TRBJ2-7,TRBV30,TRBD2,NA,CAWSSGLAGGEQYF,TGTGCCTGGTCGTCTGGTCTAGCGGGAGGGGAGCAGTACTTC
TRBJ2-7,TRBV4-1,TRBD1,NA,CASSHPGQGYEQYF,TGCGCCAGCAGCCATCCCGGACAGGGCTACGAGCAGTACTTC
TRBJ2-6,TRBV5-1,NA,NA,CASSRWGANSGANVLTF,TGCGCCAGCAGCCGCTGGGGGGCAAATTCTGGGGCCAACGTCCTGACTTTC
TRBJ1-2,TRBV4-2,NA,NA,CASSQGPREGSPQGSLGYTF,TGTGCCAGCAGCCAAGGTCCACGGGAAGGTTCGCCTCAGGGAAGTCTTGGCTACACCTTC
TRBJ1-5,TRBV11-2,NA,NA,CASSLGRVQPQHF,TGTGCCAGCAGCTTAGGCAGGGTTCAGCCCCAGCATTTT
TRBJ1-2,TRBV19,TRBD1,NA,CASSRQGISGYTF,TGTGCCAGTAGTCGACAGGGTATCTCTGGCTACACCTTC
TRBJ2-1,TRBV6-6,NA,NA,CASRVDGYNEQFF,TGTGCCAGCAGGGTGGACGGTTACAATGAGCAGTTCTTC
TRBJ2-7,TRBV29-1,TRBD1,NA,CSVEADRGYEQYF,TGCAGCGTTGAAGCCGACAGGGGTTACGAGCAGTACTTC
TRBJ2-4,TRBV7-2,TRBD1,NA,CASSHAGQDIQYF,TGTGCCAGCAGCCACGCGGGACAGGACATTCAGTACTTC
TRBJ1-2,TRBV30,TRBD1,NA,CAWSRGDSTYGYTF,TGTGCCTGGAGTAGGGGGGACAGCACCTATGGCTACACCTTC
TRBJ2-3,TRBV20-1,NA,NA,CSARVGNTQYF,TGCAGTGCTAGAGTAGGGAATACGCAGTATTTT